This T cell receptor (beta chain) emerged from a study of T cell changes during pregnancy in multiple sclerosis. The germline V gene has CDR1 SEHNR and CDR2 FQNEAQ (reference sequence). V lost 4 bases and J 5 bases, leaving 17 bases between the germline ends. The CDR3 consists of 15 residues. TCRdb's copy holds only in-frame clones and misses some; the assay was immunoSEQ multiplex PCR. The sample contains about 92,000 clones, about 92% of which appear only once. The sequence derives from a female donor with multiple sclerosis, enrolled in a pregnancy study. The chain is built from TRBV7-9 and TRBJ1-1, with D maybe TRBD1 (6 bases). This specimen consisted of peripheral blood, obtained in the first trimester of pregnancy. The CDR3 region is CASSSRGGGWTEAFF. The CDR3 nucleotides read TGTGCCAGCAGCTCCCGCGGCGGGGGCTGGACTGAAGCTTTCTTT.